This TCR beta chain came from a study of T-cell memory formation after mild COVID-19. Regarding this clonotype: A read error may produce the germline difference seen at one junction end.

TCRdb fed the 5' RACE reads into MiXCR, producing one record per CDR3 protein. The data contain roughly 170,000 distinct CDR3 sequences, 18% of them seen just once; the ten biggest clones take up roughly 3.9%. In germline, CDR1 is LGHDT, CDR2 YNNKEL (reference sequence). The CDR3 extends over 14 amino acids. The sample consisted of PBMCs or a T cell subset sorted from them (not recorded which). The clonotype originates from a man between 18 and 29 years old who had mild COVID-19 (a few samples of this study predate the infection). Cell type and time point are not known. The rearrangement uses TRBV3-1 and TRBJ1-1; D remains ambiguous. In DNA, the CDR3 is TGTGCCTGCAGCCAAGAGGGTCGGTACACTGAAGCTTTCTTT. The encoded protein is CACSQEGRYTEAFF.